Sequencing of this TCR beta chain was carried out in a study of T cells in Graves' hyperthyroidism and ophthalmopathy. Of note for this clonotype: The antigen is not known.

This CDR3 has 10 residues. Looked up from germline, CDR1 is SEHNR and CDR2 is FQNEAQ (reference sequence). Not enrolled were patients with uncontrolled infection, other autoimmune disease, pregnancy or lactation. Fresh 10 ml peripheral blood yielded PBMCs. Whole-study findings and limits: Among thyroid clonotypes expanded above 0.001, most also appeared in blood.

Regions amplified from RNA transcripts were the TCR beta CDR3 regions. The HTBI primer set was used in a first-round RT-PCR of the TCR CDR3. TCRdb processed the multiplex PCR reads anew with MiXCR; each CDR3 protein has one entry. This table holds a few hundred thousand distinct CDR3 sequences, roughly 16% found once. The sample was blood. The gene calls are TRBV7-9 and TRBJ2-2; possibly TRBD1 for D (6 bases). The sequence was obtained from a woman in her thirties with Graves' ophthalmopathy. CDR3: CATGTIELFF. CDR3 coding DNA: TGTGCTACCGGGACAATTGAGCTGTTTTTT.